The TCR beta chain described here comes from a study of post-analysis software for immune sequencing data. Study-wide results and caveats: There was significantly lower normalized Chao1 diversity in multiple sclerosis patients than in controls. Five TRBV segments, including TRBV5-6, TRBV5-1 and TRBV20-1, were more frequent in patients than controls. Batch-matched samples strongly co-clustered by F measure.

The TCR beta cDNA libraries carried unique molecular identifiers. TCRdb called the PCR reads again in MiXCR, with one record for every CDR3 protein. The table lists hundreds of thousands of distinct CDR3 sequences, approximately 60% of them singletons. Trimming removed 6 bases from V and 0 bases from J; junction bases left unmatched: 5. The CDR3 length is 16 residues. As concerns this clonotype: Its target is unknown.

This clonotype was obtained from a girl aged 2 to 9 with multiple sclerosis. The rearrangement links TRBV12-3 or TRBV12-4 to TRBJ2-5; 12 positions agree with TRBD2. The sample consisted of blood. The CDR3 loop is CASSVGLAGNQETQYF. The CDR3, as DNA: TGTGCCAGCAGCGTCGGACTAGCGGGAAACCAAGAGACCCAGTACTTC.